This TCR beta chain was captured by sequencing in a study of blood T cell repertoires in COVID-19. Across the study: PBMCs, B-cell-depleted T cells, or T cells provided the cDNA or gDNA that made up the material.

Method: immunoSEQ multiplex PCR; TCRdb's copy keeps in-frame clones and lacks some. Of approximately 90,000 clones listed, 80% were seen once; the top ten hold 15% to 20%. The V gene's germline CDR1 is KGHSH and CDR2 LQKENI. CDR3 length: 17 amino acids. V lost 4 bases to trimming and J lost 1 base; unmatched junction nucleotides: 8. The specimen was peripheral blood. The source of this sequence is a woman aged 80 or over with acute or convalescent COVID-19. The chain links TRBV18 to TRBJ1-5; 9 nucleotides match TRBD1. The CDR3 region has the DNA TGTGCCAGCTCACAAATCCCGGGACAGGGCAGCAATCAGCCCCAGCATTTT. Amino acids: CASSQIPGQGSNQPQHF. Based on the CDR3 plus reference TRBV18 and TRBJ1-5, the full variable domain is NAGVMQNPRHLVRRRGQEARLRCSPMKGHSHVYWYRQLPEEGLKFMVYLQKENIIDESGMPKERFSAEFPKEGPSILRIQQVVRGDSAAYFCASSQIPGQGSNQPQHFGDGTRLSIL.